A single sample gave rise to the 18 T cell receptor beta chains below, sequenced in a study of neurological immune-mediated disorders. TCRdb passed the 5' RACE reads through MiXCR, listing each CDR3 protein once. This table holds 30,000 to 45,000 distinct CDR3 sequences, roughly 10% found once. What was sequenced was CD4+ T cells from blood. These receptors came from a woman aged 25 to 45 with HTLV-1-associated myelopathy (HAM/TSP).

The genes are TRBV19 and TRBJ2-7; D is unclear. Trimming pared 9 bases from V and 0 bases from J, leaving 12 bases between. CDR3 size: 13 residues. Per the germline V gene, CDR1 is LNHDA and CDR2 is SQIVND (reference sequence). CDR3: CASSTASSYEQYF. For the CDR3, the DNA is TGTGCCAGCTCAACTGCGAGCTCCTACGAGCAGTACTTC.

The chain couples TRBV20-1 to TRBJ1-6; no definite D call. V shed 0 bases and J shed 13 bases, with 16 bases lying between them. Germline V gives CDR1 DFQATT, CDR2 SNEGSKA (reference sequence). This CDR3 has 14 residues. CDR3 sequence: CSARDKVWYRPLHF. Here the CDR3 DNA reads TGCAGTGCTAGAGATAAGGTGTGGTATAGGCCCCTCCACTTT.

V is TRBV20-1 and J is TRBJ2-5; D call uncertain. The CDR3 has 13 residues. Per the germline V gene, CDR1 is DFQATT and CDR2 is SNEGSKA (reference sequence). V shed 6 bases and J shed 5 bases, with 16 bases lying between them. CDR3 amino acids: CSAPGLGWETQYF. CDR3 nucleotides: TGCAGTGCACCCGGATTGGGGTGGGAGACCCAGTACTTC.

This clonotype came up many times. The chain combines TRBV7-2 with TRBJ2-7; no definite D call. The V and J ends lost 6 bases and 5 bases respectively, with 8 bases between them. This CDR3 contains 11 residues. The germline V gene encodes CDR1 SGHTA and CDR2 FQGNSA. The CDR3 coding sequence is TGTGCCAGCAGTTTCATGGACGAGCAGTACTTC. Translated: CASSFMDEQYF.

This clonotype has a count of ten or more. The chain is built from TRBV28 and TRBJ2-6; no firm D call. Germline CDR1 reads MDHEN; CDR2 reads SYDVKM. This CDR3 contains 16 residues. Trimming took 2 bases from V and 2 from J, leaving 10 bases between them. The CDR3 region has the DNA TGTGCCAGCAGTTTAGGAGTACGGGCTGGGGCCAACGTCCTGACTTTC. This codes for CASSLGVRAGANVLTF.

Ten or more counts support this clonotype. V gene TRBV7-2 combines with J gene TRBJ2-1; possibly TRBD1 for D (5 bases). There are 15 residues in the CDR3. Trimming took 1 base from V and 0 from J, leaving 7 bases between them. Per germline, CDR1 SGHTA and CDR2 FQGNSA. The CDR3 loop is CASSLGGVSYNEQFF. The DNA of the CDR3 is TGTGCCAGCAGCTTAGGGGGCGTCTCCTACAATGAGCAGTTCTTC.

This clonotype was observed many times. The J gene is TRBJ2-5, the V gene TRBV5-1; the D call may be TRBD1 or TRBD2 (5 bases each). CDR1 is SGHRS, CDR2 YFSETQ, per germline. The CDR3 covers 14 residues. Between the trimmed V and J ends, which lost 4 bases and 3 bases, there was a span of 13 bases. The CDR3 sequence: CASSRSGAKETQYF. Written as DNA, the CDR3 is TGCGCCAGCAGCCGTTCCGGGGCTAAAGAGACCCAGTACTTC.

Remarks on this clonotype: An end of the junction differs from the germline gene, which may be a read error. The chain employs TRBV5-1 and TRBJ1-1; D unclear. Germline lookup yields CDR1 SGHRS and CDR2 YFSETQ. This CDR3 contains 14 residues. CDR3 DNA: TGCGCCAGCAGATTGGTCGGCAGGTCGACTGAAGCTTTATTT. It specifies CASRLVGRSTEALF.

This clonotype showed up many times. The CDR3 reads CSAGRGPQNIQYF. CDR3 nucleotides: TGCAGTGCTGGAAGGGGGCCCCAAAACATTCAGTACTTC. The chain links TRBV20-1 to TRBJ2-4, with 7 nucleotides matching TRBD1. With V trimmed by 5 bases and J by 5 bases, 6 bases remained unmatched. Germline V CDR1 and CDR2: DFQATT, SNEGSKA (reference sequence). This CDR3 is 13 amino acids long.

This clonotype has ten or more counts. V usage is TRBV20-1 and J usage is TRBJ2-1; 8 bases are shared with TRBD2. The CDR3 is 13 residues long. Germline loops: CDR1 DFQATT, CDR2 SNEGSKA (reference sequence). CDR3 in amino acids: CSLGGLGDNEQFF. The DNA for the CDR3 is TGCAGCCTGGGGGGACTAGGCGACAATGAGCAGTTCTTC.

There are many counts of this clonotype. CDR3 amino acids: CASSGMSETQYF. CDR3 nucleotides: TGCGCCAGCAGCGGGATGAGTGAGACCCAGTACTTC. The chain has TRBV5-1 and TRBJ2-5; no definite D call. CDR3 length: 12 amino acids. Germline values: CDR1 SGHRS, CDR2 YFSETQ. V lost 4 bases to trimming and J lost 5 bases, with 9 bases between them.

At least ten counts were recorded for this clonotype. This chain joins TRBV20-1 and TRBJ1-1, with D unresolved. Deletions cut 7 bases from V and 6 bases from J, with 3 bases between. The CDR3 loop spans 8 amino acids. CDR1 is DFQATT and CDR2 is SNEGSKA in the germline V gene (reference sequence). CDR3 sequence: CSVAEAFF. The CDR3 nucleotides are TGCAGTGTCGCTGAAGCTTTCTTT.

In regard to this clonotype: One end of the junction varies from germline; a read error may be responsible. The chain has TRBV20-1 and TRBJ1-4; D remains unclear. This CDR3 contains 14 residues. Germline V gene lookup returns CDR1 DFQATT and CDR2 SNEGSKA (reference sequence). The CDR3 loop reads CSATGGGNNKKLFF. The CDR3 DNA follows: TGCAGTGCTACCGGCGGAGGAAATAATAAAAAACTGTTTTTT.

A few counts support this clonotype. CDR3 coding DNA: TGTGCCAGCAGTTTAAGGCAGGGAAACTACGAGCAGTACTTC. Translated, it gives CASSLRQGNYEQYF. This chain uses TRBV12-3 or TRBV12-4 with TRBJ2-7, with D possibly TRBD1 on 5 matching bases. This CDR3 comprises 14 residues. The germline V and J ends were trimmed by 2 bases and 3 bases, with 11 bases remaining between them.

In its sample, this clonotype was seen many times. V gene TRBV5-6 combines with J gene TRBJ1-1; TRBD1 matches at 8 bases. Trimming removed 3 bases from V and 4 bases from J; junction bases left unmatched: 5. The germline gives CDR1 SGHDT, CDR2 YYEEEE. The CDR3 runs 14 residues. In DNA, the CDR3 is TGTGCCAGCAGCTATACCGGACAGGGCACTGAAGCTTTCTTT. Translated, it gives CASSYTGQGTEAFF.

This clonotype has a count of ten or more. This rearrangement joins TRBV29-1 to TRBJ1-1; D possibly corresponds to TRBD1 (5 bases). The CDR3 has 17 amino acids. V lost 1 base, J lost 2 bases, and 20 bases lay in between. CDR1 SQVTM and CDR2 ANQGSEA come from the germline V gene. CDR3 amino acids: CSVEVFAWDEQNTEAFF. The CDR3 DNA reads TGCAGCGTTGAAGTTTTTGCGTGGGACGAACAAAACACTGAAGCTTTCTTT.

On this clonotype: Because it lacks the conserved phenylalanine or tryptophan at the end, this CDR3 is likely a read error. V gene TRBV20-1 combines with J gene TRBJ2-3, with TRBD2 matching 7 bases. With 3 bases clipped from V and 9 bases from J, the junction kept 18 bases outside the gene matches. This CDR3 spans 16 amino acids. The V gene's germline CDR1 is DFQATT and CDR2 SNEGSKA (reference sequence). CDR3 bases: TGCAGTGCTAGTTTTGCAGGGACTAATGGGGGGGTGACGCAGTATCTT. This translates into CSASFAGTNGGVTQYL.

In this sample, this clonotype turned up many times. This rearrangement joins TRBV29-1 to TRBJ1-1, with 8 bases lining up with TRBD1. V dropped 4 bases and J dropped 2; count of bases not matched to a gene: 9. The germline V gene has CDR1 SQVTM and CDR2 ANQGSEA. The CDR3 contains 15 residues. CDR3 in DNA: TGCAGCGTTGTACAGGGGGGCTCCTTCAACACTGAAGCTTTCTTT. Amino acid sequence: CSVVQGGSFNTEAFF.